The sequence of this T cell receptor (beta chain) was determined in a study of shared clonotypes between healthy human individuals. Germline CDR1 is SNHLY and CDR2 is FYNNEI. The CDR3 spans 14 residues. V lost 6 bases, J lost 3 bases, and 0 bases stayed unmatched. Assay used: immunoSEQ multiplex PCR; TCRdb lists only in-frame clones, some missing. This table has more than 500,000 clones, around 95% appearing once. V is TRBV2 and J is TRBJ2-1; 12 bases map to TRBD2. The sequence was collected from a woman in her 30s in good health. The sequenced material came from naive CD4+ T cells sorted from blood. Subset reported: CD45RA+ positively selected. The CDR3 loop reads CASRTSGSYNEQFF. CDR3 bases: TGTGCCAGCAGGACTAGCGGGAGCTACAATGAGCAGTTCTTC.